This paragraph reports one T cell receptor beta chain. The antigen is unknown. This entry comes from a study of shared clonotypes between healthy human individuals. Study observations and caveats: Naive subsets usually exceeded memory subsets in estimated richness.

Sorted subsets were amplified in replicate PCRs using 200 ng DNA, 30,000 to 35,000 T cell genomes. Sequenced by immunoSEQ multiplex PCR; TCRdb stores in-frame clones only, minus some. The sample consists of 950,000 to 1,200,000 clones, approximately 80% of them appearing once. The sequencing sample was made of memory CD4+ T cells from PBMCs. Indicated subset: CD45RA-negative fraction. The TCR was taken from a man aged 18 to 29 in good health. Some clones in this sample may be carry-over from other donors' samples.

The CDR3 coding sequence is TGTGCCAGCAGCTTAATCGGTGGGAGAGTCTACAATGAGCAGTTCTTC. Its protein is CASSLIGGRVYNEQFF. The V and J genes are TRBV7-8 and TRBJ2-1; perhaps TRBD2 as D (5 bases). V was shortened by 2 bases and J by 3 bases, with 14 bases between the two germline ends. Germline CDR1 is SGHVS and CDR2 is FQNEAQ. There are 16 residues in the CDR3.